Sequencing of this T cell receptor (beta chain) was carried out in a study of shared clonotypes between healthy human individuals. Whole-study results and caveats: Genetic and exposure-history diversity was limited by the few donors.

TCRdb's copy holds only in-frame clones and misses some; the assay was immunoSEQ multiplex PCR. This table holds under 2.5 million clones, approximately 90% found once. Looked up from germline, CDR1 is MNHNS and CDR2 is SASEGT. The CDR3 runs 14 residues. Germline trimming cut 6 bases from V and 3 bases from J; bases unmatched to any gene: 4. Regarding this clone: Antigen specificity is unknown.

Sequences were obtained from naive CD4+ T cells from PBMCs. Subset noted: CD45RA+ positively selected. This chain connects TRBV6-1 to TRBJ2-7; 11 nucleotides match TRBD1. This clonotype originated in a man between 18 and 35 years old in good health. Some clones in this sample may be carry-over from other donors' samples. The CDR3 DNA is TGTGCCAGCAGCCAAGGGACAGGGGGCTACGAGCAGTACTTC. Amino acid sequence: CASSQGTGGYEQYF.